This is a list of T cell receptor beta chains from one sample in a study of human T cells and chemical hapten exposure. MiXCR, run by TCRdb on the RACE reads, gives a single entry per CDR3 protein. The sample shows about 100,000 distinct CDR3 sequences, more than 9% of them seen only once. The sequencing used whole blood, collected in connection with sensitization to the hapten diphenylcyclopropenone (DPC). The source of these receptors is a middle-aged man with alopecia areata. Some clones in this sample may be carry-over from other donors' samples. Each CDR3 is given with its conserved first and last residue. A D gene is named only where the DNA matches it firmly. Where a row states a size, it is once, few, many or the class of an expanded clone; other rows omit it.

D | size | J | V | CDR3 | DNA
- | many | TRBJ1-5 | TRBV29-1 | CSVRKGDSNQPQHF | TGCAGCGTTAGGAAAGGGGATAGCAATCAGCCCCAGCATTTT
TRBD2 | few | TRBJ2-1 | TRBV7-8 | CATGGTSSHEQFF | TGTGCCACCGGGGGGACTAGCAGCCATGAGCAGTTCTTC
- | few | TRBJ1-5 | TRBV11-2 | CASSLSSGSDQPQHF | TGTGCCAGCAGCTTATCATCAGGATCGGATCAGCCCCAGCATTTT
TRBD1 | - | TRBJ1-5 | TRBV12-3/TRBV12-4 | CASRRGTGINQPQHF | TGTGCCAGCAGGCGGGGGACAGGGATCAATCAGCCCCAGCATTTT
- | - | TRBJ1-1 | TRBV28 | CASSLQGNGNTEAFF | TGTGCCAGCAGTCTCCAGGGGAACGGGAACACTGAAGCTTTCTTT
TRBD1 | many | TRBJ1-2 | TRBV7-3 | CASSKSGSQGNGYTF | TGTGCCAGCAGCAAATCAGGCTCACAGGGGAATGGCTACACCTTC
- | - | TRBJ2-2 | TRBV7-9 | CASRSPQAAGELFF | TGTGCCAGCAGATCGCCCCAAGCGGCCGGGGAGCTGTTTTTT
- | once | TRBJ2-7 | TRBV11-2 | CASSFTNLNEQYF | TGTGCCAGCAGCTTTACCAATCTCAATGAGCAGTACTTC
- | few | TRBJ2-1 | TRBV5-8 | CASSLTSASFYNEQFF | TGTGCCAGCAGCTTGACGTCAGCCAGCTTCTACAATGAGCAGTTCTTC
- | many | TRBJ2-2 | TRBV7-3 | CASSLGGNTGELFF | TGTGCCAGCAGCTTAGGGGGGAACACCGGGGAGCTGTTTTTT
- | few | TRBJ2-5 | TRBV5-4 | CASSAPPNQETQYF | TGTGCCAGCAGCGCGCCTCCAAACCAAGAGACCCAGTACTTC
TRBD2 | - | TRBJ2-3 | TRBV7-2 | CASSLAPSGSADTQYF | TGTGCCAGCAGCTTAGCCCCTAGCGGGAGCGCAGATACGCAGTATTTT
- | many | TRBJ2-3 | TRBV12-3/TRBV12-4 | CASSLVATYSTDTQYF | TGTGCCAGCAGTTTGGTGGCGACATATAGCACAGATACGCAGTATTTT
- | many | TRBJ1-1 | TRBV4-2 | CASSTYEQAFF | TGTGCCAGCAGTACTTACGAACAGGCTTTCTTT
TRBD1 | many | TRBJ2-7 | TRBV29-1 | CSVEGSTGNPYEQYF | TGCAGCGTTGAAGGTTCGACAGGGAACCCCTACGAGCAGTACTTC
TRBD1 | few | TRBJ2-1 | TRBV5-5 | CASSQDRAYNEQFF | TGTGCCAGCAGCCAAGACAGGGCCTACAATGAGCAGTTCTTC
- | many | TRBJ2-3 | TRBV11-2 | CASSLMGQSTDTQYF | TGTGCCAGCAGCTTGATGGGGCAGAGCACAGATACGCAGTATTTT
- | - | TRBJ1-1 | TRBV7-3 | CASSLGRQGAGEAFF | TGTGCCAGCAGCCTTGGACGGCAGGGCGCCGGTGAAGCTTTCTTT
- | many | TRBJ2-5 | TRBV29-1 | CSVVRGAQETQYF | TGCAGCGTTGTTAGGGGGGCCCAAGAGACCCAGTACTTC
TRBD2 | many | TRBJ2-2 | TRBV5-1 | CASSLRTSGITGELFF | TGCGCCAGCAGCTTAAGGACTAGCGGGATCACCGGGGAGCTGTTTTTT
TRBD1 | many | TRBJ1-5 | TRBV7-9 | CASSATGDRSNQPQHF | TGTGCCAGCAGCGCTACAGGGGATCGGAGCAATCAGCCCCAGCATTTT
- | once | TRBJ2-4 | TRBV20-1 | CSASRILAKNIQYF | TGCAGTGCTAGCCGGATACTAGCCAAAAACATTCAGTACTTC
- | few | TRBJ2-6 | TRBV19 | CASSIEPSGANVLTF | TGTGCCAGTAGTATAGAGCCCTCTGGGGCCAACGTCCTGACTTTC
TRBD2 | - | TRBJ2-3 | TRBV7-2 | CASTPGLAGVFGTQYF | TGTGCCAGCACCCCGGGGCTAGCGGGAGTTTTCGGTACGCAGTATTTT
- | many | TRBJ1-3 | TRBV29-1 | CSVIEGSGNTIYF | TGCAGCGTGATCGAGGGATCTGGAAACACCATATATTTT
- | few | TRBJ2-7 | TRBV7-8 | CASSPEGRKYF | TGTGCCAGCAGCCCGGAGGGGCGGAAGTACTTC
- | few | TRBJ1-1 | TRBV6-2/TRBV6-3 | CASSFSRTALNTEAFF | TGTGCCAGCAGTTTCTCCCGGACAGCCTTGAACACTGAAGCTTTCTTT
TRBD1 | medium-sized | TRBJ1-2 | TRBV6-5 | CASSYSPGTEYGYTF | TGTGCCAGCAGTTACTCTCCTGGGACAGAGTATGGCTACACCTTC
TRBD2 | - | TRBJ2-4 | TRBV12-3/TRBV12-4 | CASSDPSLASGVENIQYF | TGTGCCAGCAGTGATCCATCACTAGCGTCAGGAGTGGAAAACATTCAGTACTTC
TRBD2 | few | TRBJ2-2 | TRBV3-1 | CASSQGLAGANGELFF | TGTGCCAGCAGCCAAGGACTAGCGGGAGCAAACGGGGAGCTGTTTTTT